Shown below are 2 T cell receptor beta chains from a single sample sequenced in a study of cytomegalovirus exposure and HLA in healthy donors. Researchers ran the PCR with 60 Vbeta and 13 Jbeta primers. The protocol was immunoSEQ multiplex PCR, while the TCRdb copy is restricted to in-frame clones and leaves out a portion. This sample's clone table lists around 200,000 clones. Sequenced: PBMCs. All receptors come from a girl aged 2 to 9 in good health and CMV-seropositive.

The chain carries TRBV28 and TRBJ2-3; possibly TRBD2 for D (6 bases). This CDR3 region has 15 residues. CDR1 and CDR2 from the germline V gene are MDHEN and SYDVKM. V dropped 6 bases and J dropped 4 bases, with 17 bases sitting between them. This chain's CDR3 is CASSTIAESPDTQYF. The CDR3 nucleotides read TGTGCCAGCAGCACTATAGCGGAAAGTCCAGATACGCAGTATTTT.

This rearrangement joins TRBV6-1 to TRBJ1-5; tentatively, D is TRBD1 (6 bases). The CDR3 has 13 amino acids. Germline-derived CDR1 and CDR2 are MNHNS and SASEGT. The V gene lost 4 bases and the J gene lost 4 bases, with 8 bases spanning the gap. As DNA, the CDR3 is TGTGCCAGCAGTGCAGGGGTAAATCAGCCCCAGCATTTT. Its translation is CASSAGVNQPQHF.